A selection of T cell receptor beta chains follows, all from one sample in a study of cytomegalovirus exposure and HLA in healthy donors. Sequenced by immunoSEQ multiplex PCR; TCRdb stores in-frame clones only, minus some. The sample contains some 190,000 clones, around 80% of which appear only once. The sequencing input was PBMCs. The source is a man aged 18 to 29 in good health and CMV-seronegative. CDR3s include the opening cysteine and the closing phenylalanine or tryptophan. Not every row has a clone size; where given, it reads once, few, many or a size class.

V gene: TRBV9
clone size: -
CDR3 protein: CASSVAGSVTYNEQFF

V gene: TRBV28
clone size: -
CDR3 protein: CASSLRGGINEKLFF

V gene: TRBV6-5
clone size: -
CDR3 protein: CASSKDEGAGETQYF

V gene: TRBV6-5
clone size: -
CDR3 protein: CASRPTSGKAHEQYF

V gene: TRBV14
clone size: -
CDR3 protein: CASSPRTGMGGYTF

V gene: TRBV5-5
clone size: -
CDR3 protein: CASSLGTGEGDEQYF

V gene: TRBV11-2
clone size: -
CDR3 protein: CASSLFTGRSSYNEQFF

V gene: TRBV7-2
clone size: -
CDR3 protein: CASSLGDLAGQETQYF

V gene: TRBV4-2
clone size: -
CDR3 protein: CASSQAPLNTEAFF

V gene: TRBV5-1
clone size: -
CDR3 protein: CASSSPSGRLSYEQYF

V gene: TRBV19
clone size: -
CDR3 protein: CASRGQGSSYEQYF

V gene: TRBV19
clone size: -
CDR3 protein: CASSAGPQRTYNEQFF

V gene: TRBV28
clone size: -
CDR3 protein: CASSSPGLTLPYEQYF

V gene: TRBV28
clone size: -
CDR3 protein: CASRSGGSEYEQYF

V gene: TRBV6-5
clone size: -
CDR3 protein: CASSRNTGEDEQYF

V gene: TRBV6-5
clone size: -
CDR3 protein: CASKQGIDNYGYTF

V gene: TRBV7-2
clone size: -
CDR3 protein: CASSLAQGTANTEAFF

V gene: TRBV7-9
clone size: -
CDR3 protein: CASSLGSNYEQYF

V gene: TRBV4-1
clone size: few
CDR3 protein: CASSFSGTGESYEQYF

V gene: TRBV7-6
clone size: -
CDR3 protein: CASSLGTASSTEAFF

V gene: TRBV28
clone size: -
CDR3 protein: CASSPTDRGLGYTF

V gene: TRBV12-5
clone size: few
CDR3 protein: CASGFVRYVGQGGDEGYTF

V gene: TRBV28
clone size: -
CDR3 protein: CATSTSAQSSYNEQFF

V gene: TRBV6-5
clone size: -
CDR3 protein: CASSYWQGVDQPQHF

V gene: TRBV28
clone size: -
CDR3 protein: CASSLFGLAGGYEQFF

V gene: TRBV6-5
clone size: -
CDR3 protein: CASTGYTEAFF

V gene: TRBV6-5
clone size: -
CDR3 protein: CASSPLGGLADTQYF

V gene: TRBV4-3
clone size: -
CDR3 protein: CASSQDTGTYNEQFF

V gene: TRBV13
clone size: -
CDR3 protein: CASSLRVGQNEQFF

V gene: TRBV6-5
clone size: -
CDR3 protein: CASSRDSHFDGGYTF

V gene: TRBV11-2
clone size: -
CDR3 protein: CASSLLDFSQNIQYF

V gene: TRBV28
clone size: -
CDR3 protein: CASRASGRYEQYF

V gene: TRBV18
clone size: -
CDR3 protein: CASSPPAWGGQNTEAFF

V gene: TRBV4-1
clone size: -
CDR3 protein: CASSRGGASGNTIYF

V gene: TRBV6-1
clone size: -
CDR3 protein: CASSTRQIPGNTIYF

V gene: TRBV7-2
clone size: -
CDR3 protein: CASSSGTGGFQPQHF

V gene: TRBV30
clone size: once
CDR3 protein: CAGRGASGTGELFF

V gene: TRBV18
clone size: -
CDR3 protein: CASSPAAREETQYF

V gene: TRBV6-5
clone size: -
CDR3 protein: CASSQEGTATDTQYF

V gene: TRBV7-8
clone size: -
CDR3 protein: CASSFDRLNTEAFF

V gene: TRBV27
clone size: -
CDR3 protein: CASSLSGTGYTEAFF

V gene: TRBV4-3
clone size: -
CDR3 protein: CASSQRLDRGPYEQYF

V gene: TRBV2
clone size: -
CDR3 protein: CASSDVRAGETQYF

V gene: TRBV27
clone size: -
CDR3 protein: CASSLTGGGVYGYTF

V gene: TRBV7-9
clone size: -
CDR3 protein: CASSLRGTSTDTQYF

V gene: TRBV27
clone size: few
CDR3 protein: CATAGTGGASPYEQYF

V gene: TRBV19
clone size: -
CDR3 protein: CASSNWDRVSQQPQHF

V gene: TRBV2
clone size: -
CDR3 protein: CASSTTLGQTYEQYF

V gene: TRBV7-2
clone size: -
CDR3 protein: CASSSVAGEVQETQYF

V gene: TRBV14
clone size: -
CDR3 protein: CASSPRQGPYGYTF